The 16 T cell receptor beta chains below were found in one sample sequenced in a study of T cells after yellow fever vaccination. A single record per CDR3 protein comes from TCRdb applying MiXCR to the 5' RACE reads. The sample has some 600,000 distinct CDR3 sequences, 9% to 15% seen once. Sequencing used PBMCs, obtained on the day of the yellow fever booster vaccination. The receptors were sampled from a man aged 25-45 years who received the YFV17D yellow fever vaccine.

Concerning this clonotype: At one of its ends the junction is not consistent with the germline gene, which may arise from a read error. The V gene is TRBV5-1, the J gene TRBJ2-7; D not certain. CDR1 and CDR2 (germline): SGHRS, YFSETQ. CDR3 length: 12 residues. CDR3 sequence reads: CASKGVSYELYF. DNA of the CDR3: TGCGCCAGCAAGGGCGTATCCTACGAGCTGTACTTC.

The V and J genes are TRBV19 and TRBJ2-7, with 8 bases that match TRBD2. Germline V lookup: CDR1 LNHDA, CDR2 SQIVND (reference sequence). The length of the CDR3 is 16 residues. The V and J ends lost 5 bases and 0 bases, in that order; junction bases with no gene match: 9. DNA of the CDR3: TGTGCCAGTAGTGAATTAGCGGGGACTAGCTCCTACGAGCAGTACTTC. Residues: CASSELAGTSSYEQYF.

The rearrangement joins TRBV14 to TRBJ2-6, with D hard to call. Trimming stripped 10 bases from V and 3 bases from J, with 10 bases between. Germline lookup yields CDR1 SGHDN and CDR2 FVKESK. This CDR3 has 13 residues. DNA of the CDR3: TGTGCCACCCGGGCGAATGGGGCCAACGTCCTGACTTTC. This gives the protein CATRANGANVLTF.

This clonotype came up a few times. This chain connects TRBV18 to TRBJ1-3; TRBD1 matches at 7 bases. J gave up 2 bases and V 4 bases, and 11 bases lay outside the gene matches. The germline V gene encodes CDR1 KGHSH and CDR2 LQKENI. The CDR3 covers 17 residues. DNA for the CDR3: TGTGCCAGCTCACAAACGGGACAGCCGAACCCTGGAAACACCATATATTTT. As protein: CASSQTGQPNPGNTIYF.

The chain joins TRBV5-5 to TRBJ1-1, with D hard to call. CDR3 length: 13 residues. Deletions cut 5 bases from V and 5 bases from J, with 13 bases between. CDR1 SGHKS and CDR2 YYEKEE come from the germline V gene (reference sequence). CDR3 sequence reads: CASRMTGGTEAFF. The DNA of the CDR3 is TGTGCCAGCAGGATGACGGGAGGAACTGAAGCTTTCTTT.

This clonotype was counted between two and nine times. DNA for the CDR3: TGTGCCAGCAGCTTAGTGAGGACAGGTGGTGAGCAGTTCTTC. It encodes CASSLVRTGGEQFF. The chain joins TRBV11-2 to TRBJ2-1, with 7 bases aligning to TRBD1. The ends lost 1 base at V and 9 bases at J; junction bases unmatched: 6. The CDR3 is 14 residues long. Germline V gene sequence: CDR1 SGHAT, CDR2 FQNNGV.

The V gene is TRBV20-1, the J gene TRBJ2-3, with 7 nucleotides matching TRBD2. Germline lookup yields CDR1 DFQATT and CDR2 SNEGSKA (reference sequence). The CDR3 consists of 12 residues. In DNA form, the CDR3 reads TGCAGCCGGACTAGGCCCCGGGATACGCAGTATTTT. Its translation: CSRTRPRDTQYF.

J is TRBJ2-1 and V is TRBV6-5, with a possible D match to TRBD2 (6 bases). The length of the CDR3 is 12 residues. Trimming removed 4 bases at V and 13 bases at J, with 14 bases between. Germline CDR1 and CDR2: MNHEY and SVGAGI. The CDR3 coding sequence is TGTGCCAGCAGTTTCCCGGGACTTCCACAGTTCTTC. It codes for CASSFPGLPQFF.

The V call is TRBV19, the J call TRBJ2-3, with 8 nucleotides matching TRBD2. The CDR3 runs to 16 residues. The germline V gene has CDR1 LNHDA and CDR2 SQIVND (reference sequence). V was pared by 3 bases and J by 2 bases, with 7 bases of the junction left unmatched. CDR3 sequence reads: CASSIGIAGTTDTQYF. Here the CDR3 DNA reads TGTGCCAGTAGTATCGGGATAGCGGGAACCACAGATACGCAGTATTTT.

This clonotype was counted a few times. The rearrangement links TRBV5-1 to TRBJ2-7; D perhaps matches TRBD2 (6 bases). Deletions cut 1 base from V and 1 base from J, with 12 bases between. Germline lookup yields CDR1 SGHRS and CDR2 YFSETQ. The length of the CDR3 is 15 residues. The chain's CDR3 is CASSLSPGGSYEQYF. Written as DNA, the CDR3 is TGCGCCAGCAGCTTGTCGCCCGGGGGTTCCTACGAGCAGTACTTC.

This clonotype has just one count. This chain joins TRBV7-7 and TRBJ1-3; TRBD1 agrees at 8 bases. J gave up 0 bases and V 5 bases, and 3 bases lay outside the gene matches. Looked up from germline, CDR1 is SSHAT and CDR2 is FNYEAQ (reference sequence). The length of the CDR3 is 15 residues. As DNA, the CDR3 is TGTGCCAGCAGCGAGACAGGGGCCTCTGGAAACACCATATATTTT. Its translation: CASSETGASGNTIYF. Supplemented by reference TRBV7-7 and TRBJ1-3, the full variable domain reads GAGVSQSPRYKVTKRGQDVTLRCDPISSHATLYWYQQALGQGPEFLTYFNYEAQPDKSGLPSDRFSAERPEGSISTLTIQRTEQRDSAMYRCASSETGASGNTIYFGEGSWLTVV.

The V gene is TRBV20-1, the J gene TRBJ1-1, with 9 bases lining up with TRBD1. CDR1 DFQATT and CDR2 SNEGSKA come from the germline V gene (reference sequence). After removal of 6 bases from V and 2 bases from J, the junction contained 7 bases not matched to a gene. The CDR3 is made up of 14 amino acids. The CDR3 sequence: CSAKPGQGNTEAFF. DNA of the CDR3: TGCAGTGCAAAACCGGGACAGGGAAACACTGAAGCTTTCTTT.

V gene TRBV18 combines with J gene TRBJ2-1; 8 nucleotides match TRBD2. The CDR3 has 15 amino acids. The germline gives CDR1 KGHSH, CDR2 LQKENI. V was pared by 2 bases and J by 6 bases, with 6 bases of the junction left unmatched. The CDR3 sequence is CASSPGAGAVNEQFF. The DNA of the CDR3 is TGTGCCAGCTCACCAGGAGCGGGAGCGGTCAATGAGCAGTTCTTC.

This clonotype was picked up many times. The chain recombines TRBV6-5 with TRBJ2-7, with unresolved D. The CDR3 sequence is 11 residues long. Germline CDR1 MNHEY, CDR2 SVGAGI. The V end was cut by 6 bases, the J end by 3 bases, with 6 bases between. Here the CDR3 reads CASRDGYEQYF. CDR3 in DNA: TGTGCCAGCAGGGACGGCTACGAGCAGTACTTC.

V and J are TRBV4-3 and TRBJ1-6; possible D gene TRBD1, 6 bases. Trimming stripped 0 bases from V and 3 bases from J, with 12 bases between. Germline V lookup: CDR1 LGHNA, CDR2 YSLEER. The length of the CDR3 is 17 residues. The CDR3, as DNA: TGCGCCAGCAGCCAAGAGGGATTAGGGGGCTATAATTCACCCCTCCACTTT. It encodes CASSQEGLGGYNSPLHF.

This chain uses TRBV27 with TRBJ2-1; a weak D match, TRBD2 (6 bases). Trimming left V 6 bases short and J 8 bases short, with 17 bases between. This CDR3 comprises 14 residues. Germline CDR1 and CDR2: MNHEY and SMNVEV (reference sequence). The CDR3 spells CASREGWAGDEQFF. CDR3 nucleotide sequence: TGTGCCAGCAGGGAGGGTTGGGCGGGCGATGAGCAGTTCTTC.